This TCR beta chain originates from a study of cytomegalovirus exposure and HLA in healthy donors. The CDR3 spans 13 residues. Germline lookup yields CDR1 LNHDA and CDR2 SQIVND (reference sequence). V was pared by 7 bases and J by 0 bases, with 10 bases between. Study observations and caveats: The study listed roughly 150 cytomegalovirus-associated TCR beta chains. Later genetic work tied a missense DCLRE1C variant to beta-chain V and J trimming.

13 Jbeta primers and 60 Vbeta primers were used for the PCR. Under the authors' procedure: In a later analysis, some 10 million of 65 million to 90 million unique beta chains occurred in at least two donors. Method: immunoSEQ multiplex PCR; TCRdb's copy keeps in-frame clones and lacks some. V and J calls and clone size are copied from that table; D and trimming were computed from the DNA. The table records about 64,000 clones, approximately 78% of them present only once. Note on this clone: Its cognate antigen is unknown.

The study sampled nominally healthy donors, though unrecorded immune exposures were likely. The sequenced sample consisted of PBMCs. The clonotype comes from a man between 18 and 35 years old in good health and CMV-seropositive. The genes are TRBV19 and TRBJ2-7, with a tentative D call TRBD1 (6 bases). Here the CDR3 reads CASNPGDSYEQYF. DNA of the CDR3: TGTGCCAGTAACCCAGGGGACTCCTACGAGCAGTACTTC.